These 12 T cell receptor beta chains share one sample of origin, sequenced in a study of Graves' ophthalmopathy and Graves' hyperthyroidism. Transcripts of RNA were the source for amplifying TCR beta CDR3 regions. HTBI primers primed a first-round RT-PCR, and a second-round multiplex PCR followed. One entry per CDR3 protein, called by TCRdb with MiXCR from the multiplex PCR reads. In the table there are over 200,000 distinct CDR3 sequences, 29% of which are singletons. Source material: peripheral blood. The receptors originated from a man in his fifties with Graves' ophthalmopathy.

This clonotype came up many times. The rearrangement links TRBV6-1 to TRBJ2-7; TRBD1 matches at 10 bases. CDR3 length: 15 amino acids. The V segment lost 5 bases and the J segment 7 bases; nucleotides outside the gene matches: 11. Germline CDR1 and CDR2: MNHNS and SASEGT. CDR3: CASSTSRDRGSEQYF. CDR3 in DNA: TGTGCCAGCAGTACCTCCCGGGACAGGGGTTCGGAGCAGTACTTC.

This clonotype was seen more than once but under ten times. V is TRBV20-1 and J is TRBJ1-5; unclear D gene. Trimming shortened V by 3 bases and J by 6 bases, and 12 bases separated the two germline ends. From germline, CDR1 is DFQATT and CDR2 SNEGSKA (reference sequence). The CDR3 length is 13 residues. The CDR3 spells CSASTYSPQPQHF. The CDR3 DNA follows: TGCAGTGCTAGTACCTATAGTCCTCAGCCCCAGCATTTT.

This clonotype was detected ten times or more. The CDR3, as DNA: TGCAGTGCTCACCTTAGCGGGACTCCCTACGAGCAGTACTTC. Translation gives CSAHLSGTPYEQYF. J is TRBJ2-7 and V is TRBV20-1; 8 bases map to TRBD2. This CDR3 comprises 14 residues. Germline CDR1 DFQATT, CDR2 SNEGSKA (reference sequence). Unmatched junction bases numbered 8, after V lost 5 bases and J lost 2 bases.

This clonotype was detected ten times or more. The chain carries TRBV12-3 or TRBV12-4 and TRBJ2-5, with unresolved D. The CDR3 consists of 12 residues. Trimming stripped 5 bases from V and 4 bases from J, with 8 bases between. CDR3 loop: CASSERRETQYF. DNA for the CDR3: TGTGCCAGCAGTGAACGACGAGAGACCCAGTACTTC.

This clonotype was recorded many times. The chain combines TRBV30 with TRBJ1-1; TRBD1 is a possible D gene (5 bases). Germline-derived CDR1 and CDR2 are GTSNPN and SVGIG (reference sequence). This CDR3 has 14 residues. The V end was cut by 0 bases, the J end by 4 bases, with 12 bases between. This CDR3 reads CAWSVLGAPTEAFF. As DNA, the CDR3 is TGTGCCTGGAGTGTACTAGGGGCCCCCACTGAAGCTTTCTTT.

This clonotype was recorded many times. The chain recombines TRBV6-5 with TRBJ1-1, with D perhaps TRBD1 (5 bases). The CDR3 sequence is 14 residues long. Germline V gene sequence: CDR1 MNHEY, CDR2 SVGAGI. V was trimmed by 4 bases and J by 6 bases, leaving 15 bases between them. The CDR3 here is CASSSDWGVAEAFF. In DNA form, the CDR3 reads TGTGCCAGCAGTTCCGATTGGGGCGTCGCTGAAGCTTTCTTT.

In its sample, this clonotype was seen many times. The chain recombines TRBV7-9 with TRBJ2-2; tentative D call: TRBD1 (5 bases). Trimming cost V 6 bases and J 6 bases, with 14 bases left between them. This CDR3 has 14 residues. CDR1 is SEHNR and CDR2 is FQNEAQ in the germline V gene (reference sequence). The CDR3 sequence is CASRPRQSPGELFF. The CDR3 DNA follows: TGTGCCAGCAGACCGAGACAGTCCCCCGGGGAGCTGTTTTTT.

This clonotype showed up many times. This chain joins TRBV10-3 and TRBJ2-2; D unresolved. From germline, CDR1 is ENHRY and CDR2 SYGVKD. The CDR3 has 14 amino acids. V lost 4 bases, J lost 4 bases, and 10 bases lay in between. CDR3 DNA: TGTGCCATCAGTGTCGGGCAAGGCACCGGGGAGCTGTTTTTT. Its protein is CAISVGQGTGELFF.

This clonotype was picked up many times. V and J are TRBV5-1 and TRBJ2-5, with a weak D call TRBD2 (6 bases). The germline CDR1 and CDR2 sequences are SGHRS and YFSETQ. The CDR3 has 14 residues. Trimming stripped 1 base from V and 5 bases from J, with 12 bases between. The DNA for the CDR3 is TGCGCCAGCAGCTTGTTTACAGGAGGGGAGACCCAGTACTTC. Translating gives CASSLFTGGETQYF.

V and J are TRBV6-1 and TRBJ2-7; the match to TRBD2 covers 11 bases. Trimming cost V 1 base and J 3 bases; bases outside gene matches: 2. The CDR3 has 15 amino acids. Germline V gene data show CDR1 as MNHNS and CDR2 as SASEGT. CDR3 in DNA: TGTGCCAGCAGTGAAGAAACTAGCGGGAGCTACGAGCAGTACTTC. This encodes CASSEETSGSYEQYF.

At least ten counts were recorded for this clonotype. This chain uses TRBV28 with TRBJ2-7; 8 positions match TRBD1. Germline-derived CDR1 and CDR2 are MDHEN and SYDVKM. After removal of 5 bases from V and 12 bases from J, the junction contained 15 bases not matched to a gene. CDR3 length equals 14 residues. In nucleotides, the CDR3 is TGTGCCAGCAGTCAAATCCCGACAGGGGCTTTTAGGTACTTC. Encoded protein: CASSQIPTGAFRYF.

This clonotype was recorded many times. J is TRBJ2-7 and V is TRBV11-2; 8 bases are a match to TRBD1. The CDR3 consists of 15 residues. Germline V gives CDR1 SGHAT, CDR2 FQNNGV. The trim removed 4 bases at V and 0 bases at J, leaving 5 bases unmatched. This CDR3 is CASSSTGGSSYEQYF. The CDR3, as DNA: TGTGCCAGCAGCTCAACAGGGGGGAGCTCCTACGAGCAGTACTTC.